This T cell receptor beta chain originates from a study of PD-1 blockade in classical Hodgkin lymphoma. Study-wide findings and caveats: By C4D1, diversity of CD4+ TCRs had risen significantly, whereas that of CD8+ TCRs had not. TCR diversity at baseline was reported to be reduced in newly diagnosed patients relative to healthy donors. Patients with a complete response exhibited baseline diversity comparable to newly diagnosed patients.

In the case of this clone: Antigen unknown.

The CDR3 has 13 amino acids. Germline V gene sequence: CDR1 MGHRA, CDR2 YSYEKL. Trimming removed 4 bases from V and 6 bases from J, with 13 bases in between. Libraries were prepared by immunoSEQ multiplex PCR; TCRdb keeps only in-frame clonotypes and omits some of them. The sample lists almost 85,000 clones, roughly nine tenths occurring once. All trial patients relapsed after autologous stem cell transplantation. The sequence derives from a human donor with classical Hodgkin lymphoma. The chain combines TRBV4-1 with TRBJ2-7; tentative D call: TRBD2 (6 bases). The input for sequencing was peripheral blood mononuclear cells (PBMCs), taken at baseline. The CDR3 DNA is TGCGCCAGCAGCCCGCTACCGGGGGTCGAGCAGTACTTC. As protein: CASSPLPGVEQYF.